Listed below are T cell receptor beta chains from one sample, sequenced in a study of CD8 T cells in ankylosing spondylitis. TCRdb reprocessed the 5' RACE reads with MiXCR, giving one entry per CDR3 protein. The table has about 500,000 distinct CDR3 sequences, approximately 5.3% seen once. Sample: blood, either unsorted or a sorted T cell fraction (not recorded which). Receptors originate from a male donor with ankylosing spondylitis. The CDR3 runs from the conserved cysteine through the conserved F or W. Fields, in order: CDR3 protein, CDR3 DNA, clone size, V gene, D gene, J gene. D genes are given only for firm matches. Rows may omit the clone size; those that give it use once, few, many or a size class.

CASSITTADRGGNEQFF,TGCGCCAGCAGCATTACTACTGCGGACAGGGGGGGAAATGAGCAGTTCTTC,many,TRBV5-1,TRBD1,TRBJ2-1
CSALKPTNEKLFF,TGCAGTGCTCTCAAGCCAACTAATGAAAAACTGTTTTTT,many,TRBV20-1,-,TRBJ1-4
CSAPDGLGAFF,TGCAGTGCACCCGACGGTCTGGGTGCTTTCTTT,-,TRBV20-1,-,TRBJ1-1
CASSIRTGLYEQYF,TGTGCCAGCAGTATACGGACAGGGCTCTACGAGCAGTACTTC,many,TRBV28,TRBD1,TRBJ2-7
CASSLAIRSTEAFF,TGTGCCAGCAGTTTAGCAATACGTTCGACTGAAGCTTTCTTT,many,TRBV12-3/TRBV12-4,-,TRBJ1-1
CASSLEGQGAETQYF,TGCGCCAGCAGCTTGGAGGGACAGGGGGCGGAGACCCAGTACTTC,few,TRBV5-1,TRBD1,TRBJ2-5
CASSLYTFTDTQYF,TGTGCCAGCAGTTTGTACACTTTCACAGATACGCAGTATTTT,many,TRBV12-3/TRBV12-4,-,TRBJ2-3
CASIGGANVLTF,TGTGCCAGCATCGGCGGGGCCAACGTCCTGACTTTC,few,TRBV7-9,-,TRBJ2-6
CSVRDRALIGANVLTF,TGCAGCGTCCGGGACCGGGCCCTAATTGGGGCCAACGTCCTGACTTTC,-,TRBV29-1,-,TRBJ2-6
CASSSWDNGTGELFF,TGTGCCAGCAGCTCTTGGGACAACGGCACCGGGGAGCTGTTTTTT,many,TRBV7-9,-,TRBJ2-2
CASSLSVELFF,TGTGCCAGCAGCTTGTCGGTGGAGCTGTTTTTT,many,TRBV7-9,-,TRBJ2-2
CASRTSEKPQHF,TGTGCCAGCAGAACATCGGAGAAGCCCCAGCATTTT,many,TRBV6-2/TRBV6-3,-,TRBJ1-5
CSASGQATAAGRTDTQYF,TGCAGTGCTAGTGGCCAGGCTACGGCGGCCGGGCGTACAGATACGCAGTATTTT,-,TRBV20-1,-,TRBJ2-3
CSACPPRAPYEQYF,TGCAGTGCCTGTCCCCCCAGGGCCCCCTACGAGCAGTACTTC,-,TRBV20-1,-,TRBJ2-7
CASSFTGAAEKLFF,TGTGCCAGCAGTTTTACCGGGGCGGCTGAAAAACTGTTTTTT,many,TRBV28,-,TRBJ1-4
CASSQGNSRRNTIYF,TGTGCCAGCAGCCAAGGGAACAGTCGAAGAAACACCATATATTTT,many,TRBV3-1,-,TRBJ1-3
CASSQLQGDIYGYTF,TGTGCCAGCAGCCAACTTCAGGGGGATATCTATGGCTACACCTTC,many,TRBV4-2,TRBD1,TRBJ1-2
CASRLFLGHIRDTEAFF,TGCGCCAGCAGGCTGTTCCTAGGACATATCAGAGACACTGAAGCTTTCTTT,many,TRBV5-1,-,TRBJ1-1
CSARDLSGNYNEQFF,TGCAGTGCTAGAGATCTTTCAGGGAACTACAATGAGCAGTTCTTC,many,TRBV20-1,-,TRBJ2-1
CSAPLRGGAYNEQFF,TGCAGTGCTCCCCTGAGGGGGGGCGCCTACAATGAGCAGTTCTTC,many,TRBV20-1,-,TRBJ2-1
CATSTRYPVEDTQYF,TGTGCCACCAGCACCCGGTACCCTGTTGAGGATACGCAGTATTTT,-,TRBV15,-,TRBJ2-3
CAWSGARGGNYNEQFF,TGTGCCTGGAGTGGGGCTCGAGGGGGGAATTACAATGAGCAGTTCTTC,-,TRBV30,-,TRBJ2-1
CASRAGRVGELFF,TGTGCCAGCAGAGCAGGGCGGGTCGGGGAGCTGTTTTTT,few,TRBV6-1,-,TRBJ2-2
CASSRPGAYQPQHF,TGTGCCAGCAGCCGACCCGGCGCCTATCAGCCCCAGCATTTT,many,TRBV6-1,-,TRBJ1-5
CASSPTKGQGMSYEQYF,TGTGCCAGCAGCCCGACAAAAGGACAGGGTATGTCGTACGAGCAGTACTTC,many,TRBV5-6,TRBD1,TRBJ2-7
CASSTPGQGYNEQFF,TGTGCCAGCAGTACACCGGGACAGGGATACAATGAGCAGTTCTTC,many,TRBV25-1,TRBD1,TRBJ2-1
CASRDRLYNSPLHF,TGTGCCAGCAGGGACAGGCTATATAATTCACCCCTCCACTTT,few,TRBV27,TRBD1,TRBJ1-6